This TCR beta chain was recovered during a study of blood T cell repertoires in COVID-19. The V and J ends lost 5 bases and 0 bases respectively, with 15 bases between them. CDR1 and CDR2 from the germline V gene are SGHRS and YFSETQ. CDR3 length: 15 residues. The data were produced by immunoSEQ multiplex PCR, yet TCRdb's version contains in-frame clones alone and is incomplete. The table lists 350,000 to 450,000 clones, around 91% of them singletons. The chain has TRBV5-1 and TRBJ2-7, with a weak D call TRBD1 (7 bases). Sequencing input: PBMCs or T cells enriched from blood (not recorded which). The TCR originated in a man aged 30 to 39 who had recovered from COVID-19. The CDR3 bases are TGCGCCAGCAGATTGCTCAGGGGGGACTCCTACGAGCAGTACTTC. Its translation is CASRLLRGDSYEQYF.